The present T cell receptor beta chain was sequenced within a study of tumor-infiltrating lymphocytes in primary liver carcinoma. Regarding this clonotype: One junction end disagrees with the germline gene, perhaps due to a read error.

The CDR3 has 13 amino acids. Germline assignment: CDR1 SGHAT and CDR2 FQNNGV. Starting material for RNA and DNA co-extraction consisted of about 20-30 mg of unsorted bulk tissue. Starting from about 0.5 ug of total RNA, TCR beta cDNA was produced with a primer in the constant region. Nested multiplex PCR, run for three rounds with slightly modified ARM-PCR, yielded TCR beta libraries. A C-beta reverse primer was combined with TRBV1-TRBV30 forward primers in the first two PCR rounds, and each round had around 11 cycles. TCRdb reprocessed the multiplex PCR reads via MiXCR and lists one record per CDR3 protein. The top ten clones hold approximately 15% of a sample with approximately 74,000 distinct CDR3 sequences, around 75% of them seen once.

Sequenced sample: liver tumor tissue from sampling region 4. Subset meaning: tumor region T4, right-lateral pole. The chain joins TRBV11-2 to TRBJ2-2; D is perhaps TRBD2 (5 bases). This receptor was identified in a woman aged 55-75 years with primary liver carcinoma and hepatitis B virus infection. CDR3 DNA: TGTGTCAGCAGTTTAGATAGGACTGGGGAGATGTTTTTT. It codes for CVSSLDRTGEMFF.